These 22 T cell receptor beta chains came from one sample sequenced in a study of blood T cell repertoires in COVID-19. Only in-frame clones appear in the TCRdb table, and some are missing; sequencing was by immunoSEQ multiplex PCR. The sample contains 88,000 or so clones, roughly 87% of which appear only once. Material for sequencing was peripheral blood. These receptors were collected from a man aged 50 to 60 with acute or convalescent COVID-19.

The J gene is TRBJ2-5, the V gene TRBV5-1; D possibly corresponds to TRBD2 (5 bases). V was cut by 6 bases and J by 0 bases, with 12 bases left in between. The CDR3 runs 14 residues. Germline-derived CDR1 and CDR2 are SGHRS and YFSETQ. This CDR3 reads CASKRDLYQETQYF. The CDR3, as DNA: TGCGCCAGCAAACGGGATTTGTACCAAGAGACCCAGTACTTC.

V and J are TRBV2 and TRBJ2-7; D perhaps matches TRBD1 (6 bases). The CDR3 has 14 amino acids. V dropped 3 bases and J dropped 6 bases, with 15 bases sitting between them. CDR1 is SNHLY, CDR2 FYNNEI, per germline. CDR3 bases: TGTGCCAGCAGTGATGATGCAGGGGTTAGCGAGCAGTACTTC. Translation gives CASSDDAGVSEQYF.

The genes are TRBV7-8 and TRBJ1-5, with D tentatively TRBD1 (6 bases). Trimming stripped 3 bases from V and 3 bases from J, with 18 bases between. Germline CDR1 and CDR2: SGHVS and FQNEAQ. This CDR3 spans 17 amino acids. The CDR3, as DNA: TGTGCCAGCAGCTTCCCTCGACAGGCCTTTAACAATCAGCCCCAGCATTTT. This sequence encodes CASSFPRQAFNNQPQHF.

This clone came up once. This chain connects TRBV6-5 to TRBJ2-2; a possible D gene is TRBD1 (6 bases). The germline CDR1 and CDR2 sequences are MNHEY and SVGAGI. CDR3 size: 16 residues. With 0 bases removed from V and 5 bases from J, the gap between germline ends came to 13 bases. The DNA for the CDR3 is TGTGCCAGCAGTTACTCGAATCCAGGGGTGACCGGGGAGCTGTTTTTT. Its protein is CASSYSNPGVTGELFF.

This rearrangement joins TRBV7-7 to TRBJ2-1; TRBD1 might be the D (5 bases). Germline loops: CDR1 SSHAT, CDR2 FNYEAQ (reference sequence). The CDR3 is 15 amino acids. With 1 base removed from V and 6 bases from J, the gap between germline ends came to 13 bases. CDR3 sequence reads: CASSLELDKSNEQFF. In DNA form, the CDR3 reads TGTGCCAGCAGCTTAGAGTTGGACAAGTCCAATGAGCAGTTCTTC.

The chain joins TRBV6-5 to TRBJ2-2; D unclear. This CDR3 comprises 14 residues. Germline assignment: CDR1 MNHEY and CDR2 SVGAGI. Trimming took off 7 bases at V and 0 bases at J, with 9 bases between the two ends. The CDR3 DNA reads as TGTGCCAGCATGAGGAACCCGAACACCGGGGAGCTGTTTTTT. This codes for CASMRNPNTGELFF.

The V and J genes are TRBV24-1 and TRBJ1-3; 8 bases match TRBD1. This CDR3 region has 16 residues. With 4 bases clipped from V and 1 base from J, the junction kept 5 bases outside the gene matches. Germline V gene lookup returns CDR1 KGHDR and CDR2 SFDVKD. In DNA, the CDR3 is TGTGCCACCAGTGACTCGACAGGGGCATCTGGAAACACCATATATTTT. This translates into CATSDSTGASGNTIYF.

This chain links TRBV12-5 with TRBJ2-1; 13 bases map to TRBD2. Looked up from germline, CDR1 is LGHNT and CDR2 is FRNRAP. The CDR3 is 15 residues long. After removal of 8 bases from V and 1 base from J, the junction contained 2 bases not matched to a gene. The CDR3 DNA reads as TGTGCTAGTCAACTAGCGGGGGGGTCCTACAATGAGCAGTTCTTC. Its protein is CASQLAGGSYNEQFF.

This clone was seen a single time. The chain has TRBV18 and TRBJ1-1, with D perhaps matching TRBD1 (5 bases). This CDR3 has 14 residues. V shed 2 bases and J shed 1 base, with 8 bases lying between them. Looked up from germline, CDR1 is KGHSH and CDR2 is LQKENI. The CDR3 DNA sequence: TGTGCCAGCTCACCAGGAGGGACGAACACTGAAGCTTTCTTT. Translating gives CASSPGGTNTEAFF.

The chain links TRBV7-2 to TRBJ1-6; perhaps TRBD1 as D (6 bases). V lost 6 bases, J lost 9 bases, and 18 bases lay in between. Germline V CDR1 and CDR2: SGHTA, FQGNSA. The CDR3 totals 15 residues. The CDR3 region is CASSSQQGIGSPLHF. CDR3 nucleotides: TGTGCCAGCAGTTCCCAACAGGGTATCGGTTCACCCCTCCACTTT.

This clone was counted a single time. This sequence joins TRBV11-1 and TRBJ2-5; 11 bases agree with TRBD1. V lost 5 bases to trimming and J lost 5 bases; unmatched junction nucleotides: 7. Germline V lookup: CDR1 SGHAT, CDR2 FQDESV (reference sequence). This CDR3 contains 15 residues. The CDR3 region is CASSPGQGAMETQYF. The CDR3 DNA sequence: TGTGCCAGCAGCCCCGGACAGGGGGCTATGGAGACCCAGTACTTC.

This chain connects TRBV24-1 to TRBJ2-3; TRBD2 matches 11 bases. Germline V gene sequence: CDR1 KGHDR, CDR2 SFDVKD. V shed 3 bases, J shed 0 bases, and the junction held 1 base outside the gene matches. The CDR3 spans 16 residues. CDR3: CATSDTSGGSTDTQYF. The CDR3 DNA sequence: TGTGCCACCAGTGATACTAGCGGGGGAAGCACAGATACGCAGTATTTT.

The J gene is TRBJ2-3, the V gene TRBV27; D is ambiguous. The V end lost 2 bases, the J end lost 0 bases, and 6 bases lay between the germline ends. Per germline, CDR1 MNHEY and CDR2 SMNVEV (reference sequence). CDR3 size: 14 residues. The CDR3 DNA is TGTGCCAGCAGTTTAATCGGTAGCACAGATACGCAGTATTTT. Protein product: CASSLIGSTDTQYF.

V is TRBV19 and J is TRBJ2-1; 9 bases line up with TRBD2. The germline V gene encodes CDR1 LNHDA and CDR2 SQIVND (reference sequence). V lost 5 bases to trimming and J lost 4 bases; unmatched junction nucleotides: 9. The CDR3 extends over 16 amino acids. The CDR3 spells CASSLQAGGFYNEQFF. In DNA form, the CDR3 reads TGTGCCAGTAGTCTTCAAGCGGGGGGTTTTTACAATGAGCAGTTCTTC. Looking up the rest from reference TRBV19 and TRBJ2-1 gives the full variable domain: DGGITQSPKYLFRKEGQNVTLSCEQNLNHDAMYWYRQDPGQGLRLIYYSQIVNDFQKGDIAEGYSVSREKKESFPLTVTSAQKNPTAFYLCASSLQAGGFYNEQFFGPGTRLTVL.

In its sample, this clone was seen once. The chain combines TRBV5-1 with TRBJ2-1; 11 bases match TRBD2. J was trimmed by 5 bases and V by 4 bases; bases with no gene match: 11. This CDR3 spans 17 amino acids. Germline lookup yields CDR1 SGHRS and CDR2 YFSETQ. CDR3 sequence reads: CASSPSRQTSGNNEQFF. In DNA form, the CDR3 reads TGCGCCAGCAGCCCGAGTAGACAGACTAGCGGGAACAATGAGCAGTTCTTC.

The chain links TRBV5-1 to TRBJ1-3; D perhaps matches TRBD1 (5 bases). Germline values: CDR1 SGHRS, CDR2 YFSETQ. The CDR3 consists of 16 residues. The V and J ends lost 2 bases and 2 bases respectively, with 14 bases between them. The CDR3 DNA reads as TGCGCCAGCAGCTTAGGCTTCGAAGGGGCTGGAAACACCATATATTTT. Protein product: CASSLGFEGAGNTIYF.

This chain joins TRBV6-4 and TRBJ2-1; D not resolved. CDR1 and CDR2 (germline): MRHNA, SNTAGT. The CDR3 extends over 15 amino acids. V was shortened by 7 bases and J by 9 bases, with 22 bases between the two germline ends. The CDR3 coding sequence is TGTGCCAGCATGCTGCGTCTAGACCGACCCGGTGAGCAGTTCTTC. This encodes CASMLRLDRPGEQFF.

The rearrangement joins TRBV24-1 to TRBJ2-7, with a weak D call TRBD1 (6 bases). The germline V and J ends were trimmed by 0 bases and 5 bases, with 13 bases remaining between them. The germline CDR1 and CDR2 sequences are KGHDR and SFDVKD. CDR3 length equals 15 residues. In DNA form, the CDR3 reads TGTGCCACCAGTGATTTGGCGCAGGGGAAGGACGAGCAGTACGTC. It specifies CATSDLAQGKDEQYV.

This sequence joins TRBV2 and TRBJ2-1; the D is unclear. This CDR3 has 13 residues. Trimming cost V 5 bases and J 4 bases, with 9 bases left between them. Germline V CDR1 and CDR2: SNHLY, FYNNEI. The CDR3 sequence is CASSRDPYNEQFF. In DNA, the CDR3 is TGTGCCAGCAGTCGAGATCCTTACAATGAGCAGTTCTTC.

This clone was observed a few times. This chain joins TRBV7-9 and TRBJ2-2; D call uncertain. The V and J ends lost 3 bases and 4 bases respectively, with 3 bases between them. The CDR3 runs 12 residues. Germline lookup yields CDR1 SEHNR and CDR2 FQNEAQ (reference sequence). Here the CDR3 reads CASSLATGELFF. CDR3 coding DNA: TGTGCCAGCAGCTTGGCCACCGGGGAGCTGTTTTTT.

The chain links TRBV7-9 to TRBJ1-2; 9 nucleotides align to TRBD1. V lost 1 base to trimming and J lost 11 bases; unmatched junction nucleotides: 2. The CDR3 runs 12 residues. Germline CDR1 is SEHNR and CDR2 is FQNEAQ (reference sequence). The CDR3 DNA follows: TGTGCCAGCAGCTTAGATGGGACAGGGTACACCTTC. Translating gives CASSLDGTGYTF.

The V and J genes are TRBV19 and TRBJ2-3; D perhaps matches TRBD2 (5 bases). Germline lookup yields CDR1 LNHDA and CDR2 SQIVND (reference sequence). The CDR3 covers 16 residues. Trimming pared 5 bases from V and 9 bases from J, leaving 24 bases between. The CDR3 protein is CASSLNPLRALATQYF. The CDR3 DNA reads TGTGCCAGTAGTCTTAACCCCTTGAGGGCACTTGCCACGCAGTATTTT.